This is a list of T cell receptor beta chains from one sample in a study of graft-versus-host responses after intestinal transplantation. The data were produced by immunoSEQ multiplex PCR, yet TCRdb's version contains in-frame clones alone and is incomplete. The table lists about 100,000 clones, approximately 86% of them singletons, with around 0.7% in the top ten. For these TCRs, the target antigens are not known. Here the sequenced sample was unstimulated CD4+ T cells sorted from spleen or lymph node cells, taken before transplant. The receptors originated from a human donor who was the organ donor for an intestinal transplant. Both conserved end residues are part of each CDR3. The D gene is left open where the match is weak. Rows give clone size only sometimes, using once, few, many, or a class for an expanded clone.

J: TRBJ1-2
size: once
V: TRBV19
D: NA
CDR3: CASSTRGNYGYTF
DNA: TGTGCCAGTAGTACTCGGGGGAACTATGGCTACACCTTC

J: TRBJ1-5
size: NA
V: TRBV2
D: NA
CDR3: CASNRDHNQPQHF
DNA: TGTGCCAGCAATCGGGATCACAATCAGCCCCAGCATTTT

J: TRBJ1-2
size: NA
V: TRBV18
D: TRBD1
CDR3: CASSPSQRQGKYGYTF
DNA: TGTGCCAGCTCACCATCCCAAAGACAGGGCAAATATGGCTACACCTTC

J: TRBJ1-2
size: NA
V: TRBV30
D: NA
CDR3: CAWSAVGVSYGYTF
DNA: TGTGCCTGGAGTGCAGTGGGGGTGTCCTATGGCTACACCTTC

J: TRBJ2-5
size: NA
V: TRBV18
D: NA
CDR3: CASSPGSAETQYF
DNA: TGTGCCAGCTCCCCCGGCAGTGCGGAGACCCAGTACTTC

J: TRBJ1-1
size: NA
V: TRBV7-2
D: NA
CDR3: CASSFRGPNTEAFF
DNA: TGTGCCAGCAGTTTCCGGGGCCCGAACACTGAAGCTTTCTTT

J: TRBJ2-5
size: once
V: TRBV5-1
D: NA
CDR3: CASSFGTTKETQYF
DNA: TGCGCCAGCAGCTTCGGGACAACCAAAGAGACCCAGTACTTC

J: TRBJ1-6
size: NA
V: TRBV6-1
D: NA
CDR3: CASSGARTVGGNSPLHF
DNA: TGTGCCAGCAGTGGGGCTCGGACAGTCGGCGGTAATTCACCCCTCCACTTT

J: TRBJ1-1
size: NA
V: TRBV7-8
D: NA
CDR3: CASSLESRALNTEAFF
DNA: TGTGCCAGCAGCTTAGAGTCCAGAGCGCTGAACACTGAAGCTTTCTTT

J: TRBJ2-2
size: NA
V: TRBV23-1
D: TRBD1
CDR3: CASSQNRYWTGGTGELFF
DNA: TGCGCCAGCAGTCAAAATAGGTACTGGACAGGGGGTACCGGGGAGCTGTTTTTT

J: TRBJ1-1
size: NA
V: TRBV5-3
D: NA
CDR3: CARSLARTEAFF
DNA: TGTGCCAGAAGCTTGGCGCGCACTGAAGCTTTCTTT

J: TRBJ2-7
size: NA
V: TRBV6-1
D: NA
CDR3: CASTLTDVLYEQYF
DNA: TGTGCCAGCACCCTTACGGATGTGCTCTACGAGCAGTACTTC

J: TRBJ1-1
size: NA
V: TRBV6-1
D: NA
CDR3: CASSSISGQNTEAFF
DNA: TGTGCCAGCAGCAGTATATCAGGGCAGAACACTGAAGCTTTCTTT

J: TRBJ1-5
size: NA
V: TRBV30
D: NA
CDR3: CAWSRQDNQPQHF
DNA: TGTGCCTGGAGTCGGCAGGACAATCAGCCCCAGCATTTT

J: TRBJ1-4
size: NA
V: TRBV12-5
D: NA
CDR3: CASGLYRGFNEKLFF
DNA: TGTGCTAGTGGTTTGTATAGGGGGTTTAATGAAAAACTGTTTTTT

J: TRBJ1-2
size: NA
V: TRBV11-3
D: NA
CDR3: CASTNTGIDGYTF
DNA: TGTGCCAGCACCAACACAGGCATAGATGGCTACACCTTC

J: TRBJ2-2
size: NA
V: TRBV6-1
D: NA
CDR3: CASSVLFSRGANTGELFF
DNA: TGTGCCAGCAGTGTGCTCTTTAGCCGGGGCGCGAACACCGGGGAGCTGTTTTTT

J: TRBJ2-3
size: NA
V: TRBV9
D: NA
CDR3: CASSVGVTDTQYF
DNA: TGTGCCAGCAGCGTAGGGGTCACAGATACGCAGTATTTT

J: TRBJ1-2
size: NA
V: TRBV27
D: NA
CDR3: CASSPTLGPGSYTF
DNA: TGTGCCAGCAGTCCGACCCTCGGCCCCGGTAGCTACACCTTC

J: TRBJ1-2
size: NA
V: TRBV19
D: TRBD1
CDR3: CASSISGTGGHRYTF
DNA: TGTGCCAGTAGTATCTCCGGGACAGGGGGCCATCGCTACACCTTC

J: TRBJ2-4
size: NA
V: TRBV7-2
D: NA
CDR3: CASSLSLRAVTKNIQYF
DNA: TGTGCCAGCAGCTTAAGTTTGAGGGCGGTAACAAAAAACATTCAGTACTTC

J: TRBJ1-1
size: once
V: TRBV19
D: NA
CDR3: CASSEGRYPSEAFF
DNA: TGTGCCAGTAGTGAGGGACGGTATCCGTCAGAAGCTTTCTTT

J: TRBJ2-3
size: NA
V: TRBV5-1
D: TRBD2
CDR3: CASSLVSGRRSDTQYF
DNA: TGCGCCAGCAGCTTGGTGAGCGGGAGACGTTCAGATACGCAGTATTTT

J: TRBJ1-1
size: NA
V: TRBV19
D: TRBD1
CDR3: CASSRDRTNTEAFF
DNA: TGTGCCAGTAGTAGGGACAGGACGAACACTGAAGCTTTCTTT

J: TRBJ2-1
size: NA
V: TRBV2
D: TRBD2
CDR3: CASSAGLAGLINEQFF
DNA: TGTGCCAGCAGTGCGGGACTAGCGGGACTAATCAATGAGCAGTTCTTC